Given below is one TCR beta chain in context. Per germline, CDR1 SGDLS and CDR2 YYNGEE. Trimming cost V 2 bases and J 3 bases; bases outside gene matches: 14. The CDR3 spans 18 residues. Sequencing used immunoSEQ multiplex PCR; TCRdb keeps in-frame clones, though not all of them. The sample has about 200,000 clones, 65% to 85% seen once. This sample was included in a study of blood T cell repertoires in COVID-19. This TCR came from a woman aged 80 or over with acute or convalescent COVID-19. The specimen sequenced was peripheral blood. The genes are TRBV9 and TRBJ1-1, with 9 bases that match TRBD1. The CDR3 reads CASSVATGGAPGDTEAFF. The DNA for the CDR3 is TGTGCCAGCAGCGTCGCAACAGGGGGCGCCCCGGGGGACACTGAAGCTTTCTTT.